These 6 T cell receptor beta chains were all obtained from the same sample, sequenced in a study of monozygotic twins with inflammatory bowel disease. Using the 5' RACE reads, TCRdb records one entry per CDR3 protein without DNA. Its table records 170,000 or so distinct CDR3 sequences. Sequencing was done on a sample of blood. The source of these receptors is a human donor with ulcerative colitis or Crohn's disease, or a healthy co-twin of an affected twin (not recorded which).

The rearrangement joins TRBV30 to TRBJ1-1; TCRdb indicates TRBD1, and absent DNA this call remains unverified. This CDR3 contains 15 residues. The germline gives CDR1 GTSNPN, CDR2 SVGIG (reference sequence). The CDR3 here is CAWSSVGGGSTEAFF. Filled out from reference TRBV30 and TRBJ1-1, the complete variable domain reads SQTIHQWPATLVQPVGSPLSLECTVEGTSNPNLYWYRQAAGRGLQLLFYSVGIGQISSEVPQNLSASRPQDRQFILSSKKLLLSDSGFYLCAWSSVGGGSTEAFFGQGTRLTVV.

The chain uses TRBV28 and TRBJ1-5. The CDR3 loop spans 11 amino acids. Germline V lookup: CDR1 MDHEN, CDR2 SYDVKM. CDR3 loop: CASGVNQPQHF. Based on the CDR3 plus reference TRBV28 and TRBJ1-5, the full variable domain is DVKVTQSSRYLVKRTGEKVFLECVQDMDHENMFWYRQDPGLGLRLIYFSYDVKMKEKGDIPEGYSVSREKKERFSLILESASTNQTSMYLCASGVNQPQHFGDGTRLSIL.

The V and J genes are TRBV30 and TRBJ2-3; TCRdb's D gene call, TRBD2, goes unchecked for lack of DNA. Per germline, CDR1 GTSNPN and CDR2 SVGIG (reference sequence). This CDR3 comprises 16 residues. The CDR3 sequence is CAWSLRGGTKTGLEYF. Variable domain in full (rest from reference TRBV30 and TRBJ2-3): SQTIHQWPATLVQPVGSPLSLECTVEGTSNPNLYWYRQAAGRGLQLLFYSVGIGQISSEVPQNLSASRPQDRQFILSSKKLLLSDSGFYLCAWSLRGGTKTGLEYFGPGTRLTVL.

CDR3 region: CATSNQGQGTRETQYF. The gene calls are TRBV15 and TRBJ2-5; TCRdb's D call of TRBD1 is untestable without DNA. Germline V gene data show CDR1 as LNHNV and CDR2 as YYDKDF (reference sequence). This CDR3 is 16 amino acids long. Together with reference TRBV15 and TRBJ2-5, the CDR3 gives the full variable domain: DAMVIQNPRYQVTQFGKPVTLSCSQTLNHNVMYWYQQKSSQAPKLLFHYYDKDFNNEADTPDNFQSRRPNTSFCFLDIRSPGLGDTAMYLCATSNQGQGTRETQYFGPGTRLLVL.

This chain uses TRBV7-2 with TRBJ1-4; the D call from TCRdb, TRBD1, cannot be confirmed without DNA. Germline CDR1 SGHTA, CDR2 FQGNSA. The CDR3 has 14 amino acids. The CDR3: CASSVGQGREKLFF.

This CDR3 is CASSRLEGTNYGYTF. The rearrangement links TRBV9 to TRBJ1-2. Germline assignment: CDR1 SGDLS and CDR2 YYNGEE. The length of the CDR3 is 15 residues.